The 2 T cell receptor beta chains below were found in one sample sequenced in a study of cytomegalovirus exposure and HLA in healthy donors. The PCR employed 60 Vbeta primers together with 13 Jbeta primers. TCRdb's table, derived via immunoSEQ multiplex PCR, lists solely in-frame clones and lacks some. The sample consists of about 220,000 clones, about 80% of them appearing once. The sequenced sample was PBMCs. These TCRs come from a man aged 40-49 years in good health and CMV-seropositive.

Comment on this clone: At one boundary the junction diverges from the germline segment, which might be a read error. This chain uses TRBV19 with TRBJ1-1; D is ambiguous. The CDR3 has 15 amino acids. Germline CDR1 reads LNHDA; CDR2 reads SQIVND (reference sequence). CDR3 sequence (DNA): TGTGCCAGTAGTATCCCCCGGCGAGTTGACACTGAAGCTTCCTTT. Its translation is CASSIPRRVDTEASF.

The V gene is TRBV2, the J gene TRBJ1-4; no clear D. V lost 3 bases to trimming and J lost 4 bases, with 9 bases between them. Germline V gene lookup returns CDR1 SNHLY and CDR2 FYNNEI. The CDR3 is 14 amino acids. CDR3: CASSEAEDNEKLFF. Here the CDR3 DNA reads TGTGCCAGCAGTGAGGCAGAAGATAATGAAAAACTGTTTTTT.